This TCR beta chain was observed in a study of T-cell reconstitution after alpha-beta-depleted transplantation in children. This clonotype was found a few times. Germline V CDR1 and CDR2: DFQATT, SNEGSKA (reference sequence). The ends were cut back, 4 bases at V and 5 bases at J, with 16 bases in the middle. This CDR3 comprises 14 residues. Unique molecular identifiers were incorporated during preparation of the TCRbeta library. TCRdb itself ran the PCR reads through MiXCR, one entry per CDR3 protein. In the table there are about 540,000 distinct CDR3 sequences, 15% to 20% of which are singletons. The sequence derives from a human donor who donated a stem cell graft to a child with acute lymphoblastic leukemia. The V gene is TRBV20-1, the J gene TRBJ2-3; a weak D match, TRBD2 (7 bases). Sequenced here: PBMCs from the stem cell graft donor, sampled from the stem cell graft. The CDR3 sequence is CSAKGGGPGDTQYF. The CDR3 nucleotides are TGCAGTGCTAAAGGGGGAGGGCCCGGAGATACGCAGTATTTT.